These T cell receptor beta chains were read from a single sample in a study of neurological immune-mediated disorders. TCRdb redid the calling of the 5' RACE reads with MiXCR, one entry per CDR3 protein. There are approximately 26,000 distinct CDR3 sequences in the sample; 3% to 3.5% occur only once, and 7% lies in the top ten. The sequencing input was PBMCs. Receptor source: a woman aged 25 to 39 with multiple sclerosis. CDR3s include the opening cysteine and the closing phenylalanine or tryptophan. The D gene is left open where the match is weak. Only some rows state a clone size, as once, few, many or a class for expanded clones.

TRBV27	TRBJ2-5	TRBD2	16	many	CASSWREVSPKETQYF	TGTGCCAGCAGTTGGCGGGAGGTCTCCCCCAAAGAGACCCAGTACTTC
TRBV20-1	TRBJ2-2	NA	14	many	CSARGRGHTGELFF	TGCAGTGCTAGAGGCAGGGGCCACACCGGGGAGCTGTTTTTT
TRBV4-2	TRBJ2-3	NA	16	many	CASSQRLVGYTDTQYF	TGTGCCAGCAGCCAACGACTAGTCGGATACACAGATACGCAGTATTTT
TRBV7-2	TRBJ2-5	TRBD2	22	many	CASSLERTGTSGIMRFQETQYF	TGTGCCAGCAGCTTAGAACGTACCGGGACTAGCGGGATAATGAGGTTCCAAGAGACCCAGTACTTC
TRBV7-8	TRBJ1-6	TRBD1	15	many	CASSLRGQGLSPLNF	TGTGCCAGCAGCTTAAGGGGACAGGGGCTATCACCCCTCAACTTT
TRBV20-1	TRBJ2-2	TRBD2	18	many	CSASGRGGGNGRTGELFF	TGCAGTGCTAGTGGGAGGGGCGGCGGGAACGGTCGCACCGGGGAGCTGTTTTTT
TRBV20-1	TRBJ2-1	TRBD2	16	many	CSAREVGLAGADEQFF	TGCAGTGCTAGAGAGGTGGGACTAGCGGGAGCAGATGAGCAGTTCTTC
TRBV2	TRBJ1-3	NA	14	many	CAGGKGFEGKTIYF	TGTGCCGGAGGAAAGGGTTTCGAGGGAAAAACCATATATTTT
TRBV7-2	TRBJ1-1	NA	14	many	CASSLARGYTEAFF	TGTGCCAGCAGCTTAGCCAGGGGATACACTGAAGCTTTCTTT
TRBV9	TRBJ1-4	NA	14	many	CASSVQGTNEKLFF	TGTGCCAGCAGCGTCCAGGGGACTAATGAAAAACTGTTTTTT
TRBV5-1	TRBJ1-6	NA	13	many	CASSLKSNSPLHF	TGCGCCAGCAGCCTGAAGAGTAATTCACCCCTCCACTTT
TRBV5-1	TRBJ2-5	NA	14	many	CASSPRGREETQYF	TGCGCCAGCAGCCCTAGAGGCAGGGAAGAGACCCAGTACTTC
TRBV2	TRBJ2-7	TRBD1	13	NA	CASSRTGGYEQYF	TGTGCCAGCAGTCGGACAGGGGGCTACGAGCAGTACTTC
TRBV10-3	TRBJ2-7	NA	14	many	CAISESFASYEQYF	TGTGCCATCAGTGAGTCGTTTGCATCCTACGAGCAGTACTTC
TRBV3-1	TRBJ1-4	NA	14	many	CASSQEAVNEKLFF	TGTGCCAGCAGCCAAGAGGCAGTAAATGAAAAACTGTTTTTT
TRBV7-2	TRBJ2-7	TRBD2	14	many	CASSNQRGAYEQYF	TGTGCCAGTAGCAACCAGCGGGGGGCTTACGAGCAGTACTTC
TRBV20-1	TRBJ2-3	TRBD2	15	many	CSASAAGGSTDTQYF	TGCAGTGCTAGTGCGGCGGGGGGGAGCACAGATACGCAGTATTTT
TRBV6-5	TRBJ2-5	NA	14	many	CASRLDSLMRTQYF	TGTGCCAGCCGCCTGGACAGCTTAATGAGGACCCAGTACTTC
TRBV7-9	TRBJ2-7	NA	16	many	CASSSWGSESSYEQYF	TGTGCCAGCAGCTCCTGGGGTAGCGAGAGCTCCTACGAGCAGTACTTC
TRBV6-5	TRBJ2-7	TRBD1	16	many	CASRPWVGTALSEQYF	TGTGCCAGCAGACCGTGGGTCGGGACAGCCCTCTCCGAGCAGTACTTC
TRBV7-2	TRBJ2-3	NA	14	many	CASGGGRSLDTQYF	TGTGCCAGCGGGGGCGGGAGAAGTTTAGATACGCAGTATTTT
TRBV20-1	TRBJ1-4	NA	13	few	CSARGENNEKLFF	TGCAGTGCTAGGGGGGAAAATAATGAAAAACTGTTTTTT
TRBV3-1	TRBJ1-5	NA	14	NA	CASSQGGSNQPQNF	TGTGCCAGCAGCCAAGGGGGAAGCAATCAGCCCCAGAATTTT
TRBV5-1	TRBJ2-3	TRBD1	13	many	CASSFGTGDTQYF	TGCGCCAGCAGCTTCGGGACAGGGGATACGCAGTATTTT
TRBV7-8	TRBJ2-7	TRBD1	17	many	CASSVGPAGQGTYEQYF	TGTGCCAGCAGCGTAGGACCAGCGGGACAGGGAACCTACGAGCAGTACTTC
TRBV20-1	TRBJ2-2	NA	15	many	CSATRQGSNTGELFF	TGCAGTGCTACCCGGCAGGGTTCGAACACCGGGGAGCTGTTTTTT
TRBV7-7	TRBJ2-2	NA	13	NA	CASSLGRDRELFF	TGTGCTAGCAGCTTAGGCCGGGACAGGGAGCTGTTTTTT
TRBV20-1	TRBJ2-2	TRBD2	14	many	CSARGGRAAGELFF	TGCAGTGCTAGAGGGGGGAGGGCGGCCGGGGAGCTGTTTTTT
TRBV5-5	TRBJ2-5	TRBD2	14	many	CASSLAGGPETQYF	TGTGCCAGCAGCTTAGCGGGGGGGCCGGAGACCCAGTACTTC
TRBV2	TRBJ2-1	NA	14	many	CASRVGGGHNEQFF	TGTGCCAGCAGGGTTGGAGGGGGCCACAATGAGCAGTTCTTC
TRBV5-1	TRBJ1-4	NA	15	many	CASSLASRAGEKLFF	TGCGCCAGCAGCTTGGCGAGCCGGGCGGGTGAAAAACTGTTTTTT
TRBV3-1	TRBJ2-1	NA	11	many	CASSQSTAQFF	TGTGCCAGCAGCCAGTCTACAGCCCAGTTCTTC
TRBV5-1	TRBJ1-1	NA	13	many	CASSSKGLIEAFF	TGCGCCAGCAGCTCTAAGGGATTGATTGAAGCTTTCTTT
TRBV5-6	TRBJ2-7	NA	11	many	CASSTRGEQYF	TGTGCCAGCAGCACTCGAGGCGAGCAGTACTTC
TRBV5-5	TRBJ1-2	NA	13	NA	CASSQPGLYGYTF	TGTGCCAGCAGCCAACCGGGGTTGTATGGCTACACCTTC
TRBV5-1	TRBJ1-4	NA	14	many	CASSTGGTNEKLFF	TGCGCCAGCAGCACCGGGGGGACTAATGAAAAACTGTTTTTT
TRBV12-3/TRBV12-4	TRBJ2-7	NA	12	many	CASSFNSYEQYF	TGTGCCAGCAGTTTCAACAGTTACGAGCAGTACTTC
TRBV5-8	TRBJ1-1	TRBD1	15	many	CASSLSGGANTEAFF	TGTGCCAGCAGCTTGTCAGGGGGCGCGAACACTGAAGCTTTCTTT
TRBV2	TRBJ2-5	TRBD1	14	many	CASSLQGNRETQYF	TGTGCCAGCAGTCTACAGGGGAATCGGGAGACCCAGTACTTC
TRBV5-1	TRBJ1-6	NA	14	NA	CASSPRAGGSPLHF	TGCGCCAGCAGCCCGAGGGCAGGTGGTTCACCCCTCCACTTT
TRBV4-2	TRBJ2-6	NA	17	many	CASSQDLGVSGANVLTF	TGTGCCAGCAGCCAAGATTTAGGTGTCTCTGGGGCCAACGTCCTGACTTTC
TRBV5-1	TRBJ2-7	NA	14	many	CASSFIGQNYEQYF	TGCGCCAGCAGCTTTATAGGACAGAACTACGAGCAGTACTTC
TRBV29-1	TRBJ2-2	NA	12	NA	CSGGQSTGELFF	TGCAGCGGTGGACAGTCCACCGGGGAGCTGTTTTTT
TRBV2	TRBJ2-4	NA	12	many	CASSQATRIQYF	TGTGCCAGCAGTCAAGCGACTAGGATTCAGTACTTC
TRBV20-1	TRBJ2-7	NA	15	few	CSARDGGRSFYEQYF	TGCAGTGCTAGAGATGGCGGAAGAAGCTTCTACGAGCAGTACTTC
TRBV9	TRBJ2-2	NA	13	many	CASSRPNTGELFF	TGTGCCAGCAGTAGACCCAACACCGGGGAGCTGTTTTTT
TRBV9	TRBJ2-7	NA	14	NA	CASSRSTSSYEQYF	TGTGCCAGCAGCAGATCTACCAGCTCCTACGAGCAGTACTTC
TRBV5-1	TRBJ2-1	NA	14	few	CASSLAEKGDEQFF	TGCGCCAGCAGCTTGGCAGAAAAGGGCGATGAGCAGTTCTTC
TRBV2	TRBJ2-2	NA	13	many	CASKDTSSGELFF	TGTGCCAGCAAGGACACTAGCTCCGGGGAGCTGTTTTTT
TRBV20-1	TRBJ2-1	NA	19	many	CSAREGGQGLGRGGNEQFF	TGCAGTGCTAGAGAGGGTGGACAGGGTTTGGGTAGGGGGGGCAATGAGCAGTTCTTC
TRBV20-1	TRBJ2-5	TRBD2	15	many	CSARAPLAGGETQYF	TGCAGTGCTAGAGCCCCGCTAGCGGGAGGGGAGACCCAGTACTTC